These T cell receptor beta chains were read from a single sample in a study of radiotherapy plus CTLA-4 blockade in lung cancer. Libraries were prepared by immunoSEQ multiplex PCR; TCRdb keeps only in-frame clonotypes and omits some of them. The data contain 75,000 to 100,000 clones, around four fifths of them singletons. The sequences come from peripheral blood, collected from a patient treated with radiotherapy plus ipilimumab. These receptors all stem from a human donor with non-small cell lung cancer who had a partial response to radiotherapy plus ipilimumab. Both conserved end residues are part of each CDR3. A D gene is named only where the DNA matches it firmly. The size of a clone is reported for some rows only, either as once, few or many, or as a class for expanded clones.

J gene,clone size,V gene,D gene,CDR3 DNA,CDR3 protein
TRBJ2-5,.,TRBV5-1,.,TGCGCCAGCAGCTGGCAAGGGGACCAAGAGACCCAGTACTTC,CASSWQGDQETQYF
TRBJ2-1,.,TRBV19,TRBD2,TGTGCCAGTAGTGCCGGGACTAGCGGGAGAAATCGGAACAATGAGCAGTTCTTC,CASSAGTSGRNRNNEQFF
TRBJ2-3,.,TRBV6-1,TRBD1,TGTGCCAGTAGTGGACAGGGGGTCTCAGATACGCAGTATTTT,CASSGQGVSDTQYF
TRBJ2-2,.,TRBV5-1,TRBD2,TGCGCCAGCAGCTTCGGACTAGCGGGAGTCGGGGAGCTGTTTTTT,CASSFGLAGVGELFF
TRBJ2-7,.,TRBV5-5,TRBD1,TGTGCCAGCAGCTCACATCAGGGACAGGGGGCAGTAGAGCAGTACTTC,CASSSHQGQGAVEQYF
TRBJ2-2,.,TRBV29-1,TRBD2,TGCAGCGTTGGACTAGCGGGTGCGAACACCGGGGAGCTGTTTTTT,CSVGLAGANTGELFF
TRBJ2-2,.,TRBV29-1,.,TGCAGCGTTCTCGGGGGGCCCGGGGAGCTGTTTTTT,CSVLGGPGELFF
TRBJ2-2,.,TRBV28,.,TGTGCCAGCAGCCTAGGGAACACCGGGGAGCTGTTTTTT,CASSLGNTGELFF
TRBJ1-1,.,TRBV6-5,.,TGTGCCAGCAGCCGCCTGGTGGTCGGGGCTGAAGCTTTCTTT,CASSRLVVGAEAFF
TRBJ2-7,.,TRBV7-3,TRBD1,TGTGCCAGCAGCTTAACCCCCGGGACAGGATACTACGAGCAGTACTTC,CASSLTPGTGYYEQYF
TRBJ2-1,.,TRBV28,.,TGTGCCAGCAGTCCCCCTCCCAATGAGCAGTTCTTC,CASSPPPNEQFF
TRBJ2-7,once,TRBV5-1,TRBD1,TGCGCCAGCAGCTTGCAGACAGGGTCGAACGAGCAGTACTTC,CASSLQTGSNEQYF
TRBJ2-7,few,TRBV28,.,TGTGCCAGCAGACAGTCCTACGAGCAGTACTTC,CASRQSYEQYF
TRBJ2-7,.,TRBV6-6,TRBD2,TGTGCCAGCAGTCCCCCGGGAGGGAAATCCCACGAGCAGTACTTC,CASSPPGGKSHEQYF
TRBJ2-5,.,TRBV5-4,TRBD1,TGTGCCAGCAGCCGCGACAGGGCACAAGAGACCCAGTACTTC,CASSRDRAQETQYF
TRBJ1-5,once,TRBV6-6,TRBD1,TGTGCCACCCAGTATAGACAGGGTGGGAGCAATCAGCCCCAGCATTTT,CATQYRQGGSNQPQHF
TRBJ2-7,few,TRBV7-2,TRBD2,TGTGCCAGCAGCATAGGACTAGCGGGATCCGAGCAGTACTTC,CASSIGLAGSEQYF
TRBJ2-3,few,TRBV5-1,.,TGCGCCAGCAGCCTGCCTAGCGGCACAGATACGCAGTATTTT,CASSLPSGTDTQYF
TRBJ2-3,.,TRBV5-1,TRBD2,TGCGCCAGCAGCCGGACTAGCGGGATCCCAGATACGCAGTATTTT,CASSRTSGIPDTQYF
TRBJ2-5,.,TRBV5-6,TRBD2,TGTGCCAGCAGCTCGCCGGGACTAGCGGGAGGTCGGGAGACCCAGTACTTC,CASSSPGLAGGRETQYF
TRBJ1-4,.,TRBV5-1,.,TGCGCCAGCAGCTATCAGGGTGTCAATGAAAAACTGTTTTTT,CASSYQGVNEKLFF
TRBJ2-6,.,TRBV4-1,TRBD1,TGCGCCAGCAGCTCAATTCAGGGGGCGATCGGGGCCAACGTCCTGACTTTC,CASSSIQGAIGANVLTF
TRBJ2-3,.,TRBV7-3,.,TGTGCCAGCAGCTACCAGGGAGGCTCCACAGATACGCAGTATTTT,CASSYQGGSTDTQYF
TRBJ2-3,.,TRBV2,TRBD2,TGTGCCAGCAGTGAATTAGCGGGAGGGCCGGGTACGCAGTATTTT,CASSELAGGPGTQYF
TRBJ2-3,.,TRBV29-1,TRBD2,TGCAGCGTTGATGGCGGACTAGCGGGACCCACAGATACGCAGTATTTT,CSVDGGLAGPTDTQYF
TRBJ2-7,.,TRBV27,TRBD2,TGTGCCAGCAGTTTTCAGGGGACTAGCGGGACCTACGAGCAGTACTTC,CASSFQGTSGTYEQYF